The clone carrying this TCR beta chain was found once. Its antigen is currently unknown. Sequenced by immunoSEQ multiplex PCR; TCRdb stores in-frame clones only, minus some. Of 50,000 to 70,000 clones in the sample, around 94% were seen once. With 3 bases clipped from V and 0 bases from J, the junction kept 1 base outside the gene matches. Germline V gene sequence: CDR1 MGHDK, CDR2 SYGVNS. The CDR3 contains 17 residues. This sample was taken from a study of human versus mouse CDR3 diversity and MHC coevolution. Study context: Valid reads per sample ranged from roughly 0.6 x 10^7 to 1.6 x 10^7. General observations from the study: In humans, T-cell selection involved 6 or 7 MHC II alleles. The lowest clonal inequality scores came from most of the three human donors.

V is TRBV25-1 and J is TRBJ2-2, with 13 bases aligning to TRBD2. Material: naive CD4+ T cells from blood. Subset reported: CD45RO-negative CD62L-positive naive CD4 T cells. This sequence originates from a person aged 60 to 70 in good health. This CDR3 is CASSDGLAGANTGELFF. The CDR3 bases are TGTGCCAGCAGTGACGGACTAGCGGGAGCGAACACCGGGGAGCTGTTTTTT.